This T cell receptor beta chain was profiled in a study of breast tumors, draining lymph nodes, adjacent tissues. Study-wide findings and caveats: Tumors had less TCR diversity than lymph nodes, more than nontumor tissue. Data only fit, rather than demonstrated, lymph node origin of most tumor T cells. Data fit most tumor T cells coming from lymph node, expanding in tumor.

Counting both end residues, the CDR3 totals 19 amino acids. Per the germline V gene, CDR1 is DFQATT and CDR2 is SNEGSKA (reference sequence). As regards this clonotype: What it binds is not known. It is unclear where the CDR3 begins or ends on the DNA, so no DNA is shown, and the CDR3 is as TCRdb lists it.

Samples came from axillary lymph nodes draining the breast cancer. A single record per CDR3 protein comes from TCRdb applying MiXCR to the multiplex PCR reads. Of some 200,000 distinct CDR3 sequences in the sample, 25% to 40% are singletons; the top ten hold about 4.3%. Sequenced material: axillary lymph node tissue. The V and J genes are TRBV20-1 and TRBJ1-5; the D segment call TRBD1 is taken from the table without a DNA check. This clonotype was obtained from a female donor with breast cancer. Some clones in this sample may be carry-over from other donors' samples. CDR3 sequence: CSAREGQVRAVLRAGHQHF.